The source of this TCR beta chain is a study of technical replicates of blood from a few donors. The germline V gene has CDR1 SGDLS and CDR2 YYNGEE. The V gene end was trimmed by 5 bases and the J gene end by 6 bases; junction bases not matched to a gene: 10. The CDR3 is made up of 16 amino acids. Clones were read by immunoSEQ multiplex PCR, and TCRdb kept only the in-frame ones, dropping some. The table records roughly 72,000 clones, roughly 96% of them present only once. This receptor was obtained from a human donor in good health. The specimen was T cells isolated from PBMCs. The chain recombines TRBV9 with TRBJ2-1; TRBD2 aligns across 11 bases. As DNA, the CDR3 is TGTGCCAGCAGTCCTCTAACTAGCGGGAGTCTCAATGAGCAGTTCTTC. This encodes CASSPLTSGSLNEQFF. Combining the CDR3 with reference TRBV9 and TRBJ2-1 gives the whole variable domain DSGVTQTPKHLITATGQRVTLRCSPRSGDLSVYWYQQSLDQGLQFLIQYYNGEERAKGNILERFSAQQFPDLHSELNLSSLELGDSALYFCASSPLTSGSLNEQFFGPGTRLTVL.